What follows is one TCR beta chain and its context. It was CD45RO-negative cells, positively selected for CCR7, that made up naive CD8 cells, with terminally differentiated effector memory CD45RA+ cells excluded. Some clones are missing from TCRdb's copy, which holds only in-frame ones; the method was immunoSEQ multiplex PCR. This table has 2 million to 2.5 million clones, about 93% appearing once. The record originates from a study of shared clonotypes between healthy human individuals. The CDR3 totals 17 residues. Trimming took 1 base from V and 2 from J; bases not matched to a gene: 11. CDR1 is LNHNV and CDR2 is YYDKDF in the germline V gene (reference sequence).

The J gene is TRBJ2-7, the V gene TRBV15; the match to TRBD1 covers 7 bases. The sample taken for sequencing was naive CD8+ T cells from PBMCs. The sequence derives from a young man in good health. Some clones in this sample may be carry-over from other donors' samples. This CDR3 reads CATSRGTDRVSAYEQYF. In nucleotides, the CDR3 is TGTGCCACCAGCAGAGGGACCGACAGGGTGTCTGCCTACGAGCAGTACTTC.